This T cell receptor (beta chain) was profiled in a study of molecular identifiers for immune sequencing clone quantification. TCRdb recomputed calls from the PCR reads with MiXCR, one row per CDR3 protein. This table holds about 640,000 distinct CDR3 sequences, about 20% found once. This clonotype was seen once. V was shortened by 3 bases and J by 5 bases, with 13 bases between the two germline ends. The CDR3 is 14 amino acids. Germline V lookup: CDR1 MNHEY, CDR2 SMNVEV (reference sequence). This receptor was taken from a human donor in good health. Some libraries in this study had Jurkat cell RNA spiked in. Sequenced sample: naive CD8+ T cells from blood, with Jurkat cell RNA spiked in. The subset was: FACS-sorted CD8+CD4-CCR7+CD45RA+ naive T cells. The gene calls are TRBV27 and TRBJ2-5, with TRBD1 as a possible D gene (5 bases). DNA of the CDR3: TGTGCCAGCAGTTTTTCCAGGGTCGCGGAGACCCAGTACTTC. It specifies CASSFSRVAETQYF.